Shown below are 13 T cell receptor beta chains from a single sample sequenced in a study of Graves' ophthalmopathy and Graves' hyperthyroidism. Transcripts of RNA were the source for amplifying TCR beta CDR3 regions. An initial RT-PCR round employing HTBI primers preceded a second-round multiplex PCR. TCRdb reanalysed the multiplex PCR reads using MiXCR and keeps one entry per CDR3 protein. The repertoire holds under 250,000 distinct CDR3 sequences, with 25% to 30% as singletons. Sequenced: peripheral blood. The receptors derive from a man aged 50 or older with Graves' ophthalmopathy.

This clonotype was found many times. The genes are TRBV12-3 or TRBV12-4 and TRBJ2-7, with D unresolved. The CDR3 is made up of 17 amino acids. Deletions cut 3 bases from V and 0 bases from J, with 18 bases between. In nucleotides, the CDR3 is TGTGCCAGCAGTTTCCAGAGTGGGTTTGGGCCCTCCTACGAGCAGTACTTC. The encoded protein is CASSFQSGFGPSYEQYF.

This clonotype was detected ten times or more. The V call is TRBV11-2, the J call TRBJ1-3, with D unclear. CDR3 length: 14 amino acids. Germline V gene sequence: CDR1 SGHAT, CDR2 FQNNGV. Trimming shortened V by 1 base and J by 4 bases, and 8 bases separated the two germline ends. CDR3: CASSLGLTGNTIYF. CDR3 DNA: TGTGCCAGCAGCTTAGGACTAACAGGAAACACCATATATTTT.

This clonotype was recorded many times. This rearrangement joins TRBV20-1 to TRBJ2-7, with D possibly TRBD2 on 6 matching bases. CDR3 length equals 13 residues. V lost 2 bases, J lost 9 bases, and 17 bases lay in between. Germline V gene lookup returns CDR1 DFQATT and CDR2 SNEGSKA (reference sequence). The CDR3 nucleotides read TGCAGTGCTAGATTGCCGGGACTCGTAGGGCAGTACTTC. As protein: CSARLPGLVGQYF.

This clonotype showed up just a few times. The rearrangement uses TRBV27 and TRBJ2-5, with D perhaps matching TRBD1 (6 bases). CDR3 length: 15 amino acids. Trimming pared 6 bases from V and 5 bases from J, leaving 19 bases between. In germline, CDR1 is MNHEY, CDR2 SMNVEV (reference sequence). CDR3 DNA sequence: TGTGCCAGCAGCGAAACAGGGACCGAAGGGGAGACCCAGTACTTC. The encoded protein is CASSETGTEGETQYF.

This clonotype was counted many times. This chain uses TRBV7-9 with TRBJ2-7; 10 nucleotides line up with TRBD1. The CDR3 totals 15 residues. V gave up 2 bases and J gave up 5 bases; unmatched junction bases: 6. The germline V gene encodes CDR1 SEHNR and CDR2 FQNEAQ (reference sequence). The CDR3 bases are TGTGCCAGCAGCTTAAGTGGCGGGACAGGGGACGAGCAGTACTTC. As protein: CASSLSGGTGDEQYF.

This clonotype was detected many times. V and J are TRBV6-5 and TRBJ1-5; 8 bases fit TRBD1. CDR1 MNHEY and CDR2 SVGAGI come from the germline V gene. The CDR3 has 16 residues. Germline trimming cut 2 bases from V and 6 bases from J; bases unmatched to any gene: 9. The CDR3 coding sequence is TGTGCCAGCAGTTACCGTTGGTGGGACAGGTCTCAGCCCCAGCATTTT. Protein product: CASSYRWWDRSQPQHF.

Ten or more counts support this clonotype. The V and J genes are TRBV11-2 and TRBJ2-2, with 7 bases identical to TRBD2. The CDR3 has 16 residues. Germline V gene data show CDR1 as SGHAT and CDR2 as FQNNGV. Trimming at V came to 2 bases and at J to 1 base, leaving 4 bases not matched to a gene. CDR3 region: CASSLYLAENTGELFF. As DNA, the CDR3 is TGTGCCAGCAGCTTATACCTAGCGGAGAACACCGGGGAGCTGTTTTTT.

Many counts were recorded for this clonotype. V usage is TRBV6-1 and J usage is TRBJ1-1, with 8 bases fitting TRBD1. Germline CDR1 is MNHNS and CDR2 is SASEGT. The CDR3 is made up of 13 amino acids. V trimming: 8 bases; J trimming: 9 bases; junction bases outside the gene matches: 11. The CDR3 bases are TGTGCCAGCCCTCTGACAGGGGCGGGAAAAGCTTTCTTT. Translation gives CASPLTGAGKAFF.

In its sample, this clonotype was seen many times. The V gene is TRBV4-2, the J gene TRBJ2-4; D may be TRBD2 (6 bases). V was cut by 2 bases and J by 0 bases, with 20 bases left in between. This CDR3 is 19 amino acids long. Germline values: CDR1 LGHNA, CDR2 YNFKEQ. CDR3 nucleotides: TGTGCCAGCAGCCAATCCCGGACGGGCGCGGGGTTAGCCAAAAACATTCAGTACTTC. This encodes CASSQSRTGAGLAKNIQYF.

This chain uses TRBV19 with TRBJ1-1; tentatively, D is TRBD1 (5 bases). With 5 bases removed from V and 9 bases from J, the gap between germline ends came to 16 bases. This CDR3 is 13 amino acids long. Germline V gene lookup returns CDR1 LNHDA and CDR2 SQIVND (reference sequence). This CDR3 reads CASSDKTDRKAFF. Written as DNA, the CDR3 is TGTGCCAGTAGTGACAAAACAGACAGAAAAGCTTTCTTT.

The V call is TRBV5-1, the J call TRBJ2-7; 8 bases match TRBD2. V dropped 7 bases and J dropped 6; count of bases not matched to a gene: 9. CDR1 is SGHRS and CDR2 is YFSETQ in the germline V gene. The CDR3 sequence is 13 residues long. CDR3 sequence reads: CASRGTSNSEQYF. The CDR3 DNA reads TGCGCCAGCCGAGGGACTAGTAATTCCGAGCAGTACTTC.

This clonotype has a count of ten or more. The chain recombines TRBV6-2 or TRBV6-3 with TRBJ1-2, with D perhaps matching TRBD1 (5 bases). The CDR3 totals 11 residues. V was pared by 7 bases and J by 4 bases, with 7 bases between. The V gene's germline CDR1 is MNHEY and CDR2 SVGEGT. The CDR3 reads CASTDSYGYTF. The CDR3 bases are TGTGCCAGCACTGACAGCTATGGCTACACCTTC.

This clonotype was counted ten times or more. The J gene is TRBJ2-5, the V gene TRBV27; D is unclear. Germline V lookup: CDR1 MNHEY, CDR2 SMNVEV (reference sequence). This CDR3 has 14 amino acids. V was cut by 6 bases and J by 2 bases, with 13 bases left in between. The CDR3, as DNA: TGTGCCAGCAGATTCCAGCCAGCACAAGAGACCCAGTACTTC. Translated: CASRFQPAQETQYF.